This TCR beta chain was sequenced for a study of blood T cell repertoires in COVID-19. Study-level information: Italy, Spain and the United States were the sources of the convalescent and acute COVID-19 samples.

The Seattle site enrolled patients during active infection and followed them longitudinally. This CDR3 comprises 14 residues. The V gene end was trimmed by 4 bases and the J gene end by 1 base; junction bases not matched to a gene: 6. Germline CDR1 and CDR2: SQVTM and ANQGSEA. In the original workflow: How many nucleated cells were present was estimated from reference gene primer amplification. This table comes from immunoSEQ multiplex PCR, and its TCRdb copy is limited to in-frame clones, with some not included. From that table come the V and J calls and clone size; the DNA was used to work out D and trimming. The table records around 300,000 clones, 85% to 90% of them present only once.

The gene calls are TRBV29-1 and TRBJ1-2; 7 bases line up with TRBD1. Sequencing was done on a sample of peripheral blood. The source is a woman between 40 and 50 years old with COVID-19, enrolled during active disease. In DNA, the CDR3 is TGCAGCGTTGGATCGCCAGGGGGTAACTATGGCTACACCTTC. It codes for CSVGSPGGNYGYTF.